This is a list of T cell receptor beta chains from one sample in a study of cytomegalovirus exposure and HLA in healthy donors. Clones were sequenced by immunoSEQ multiplex PCR, and TCRdb holds only the in-frame ones, with some missing. The table shows around 90,000 clones, with roughly 86% occurring only once. Sequenced: PBMCs. These receptors all stem from a man aged 30 to 45 in good health and CMV-seropositive. The CDR3 runs from the conserved cysteine through the conserved F or W. A D gene is named only where the DNA matches it firmly. The size field is filled for only some rows; it gives once, few, many or a size class.

CASSPRIAGGFSYNEQFF	TGTGCCAGCAGCCCCCGAATAGCAGGGGGCTTTTCCTACAATGAGCAGTTCTTC	TRBD1	.	TRBV5-4	TRBJ2-1
CASSMLREGSYEQYF	TGTGCCAGTAGTATGCTGCGGGAAGGTAGTTACGAGCAGTACTTC	.	once	TRBV19	TRBJ2-7
CASSLYRGLSYNEQFF	TGCGCCAGCAGCTTATACAGGGGGTTATCCTACAATGAGCAGTTCTTC	TRBD1	.	TRBV5-1	TRBJ2-1
CASSEGASPGGEQFF	TGTGCCAGCAGTGAGGGGGCTAGCCCTGGGGGTGAGCAGTTCTTC	.	few	TRBV6-1	TRBJ2-1
CAISDSSGLAGGKNEQFF	TGTGCCATCAGTGACTCGTCGGGACTAGCGGGAGGAAAGAATGAGCAGTTCTTC	TRBD2	.	TRBV10-3	TRBJ2-1
CASSLYLMLNTEAFF	TGTGCCAGCAGTCTCTACCTCATGCTGAACACTGAAGCTTTCTTT	.	.	TRBV28	TRBJ1-1
CASSLVASGTSGTYEQYF	TGCGCCAGCAGCCTAGTCGCTAGTGGGACTAGCGGAACCTACGAGCAGTACTTC	TRBD2	.	TRBV5-1	TRBJ2-7
CASSHRQGGTGELFF	TGCGCCAGCAGCCATCGACAGGGCGGGACCGGGGAGCTGTTTTTT	TRBD1	.	TRBV4-1	TRBJ2-2
CASSYASGLGTEAFF	TGTGCCAGCAGCTACGCCTCAGGGCTCGGCACTGAAGCTTTCTTT	.	once	TRBV5-4	TRBJ1-1
CAWSNPRSRGAYEQYF	TGTGCCTGGAGCAACCCCCGCTCCAGGGGGGCCTACGAGCAGTACTTC	.	once	TRBV30	TRBJ2-7
CASRTGSNTGELFF	TGTGCCAGCAGGACAGGTTCGAACACCGGGGAGCTGTTTTTT	.	.	TRBV2	TRBJ2-2
CAISAGREINEQFF	TGTGCCATCAGTGCGGGGCGGGAGATTAATGAGCAGTTCTTC	TRBD2	.	TRBV10-3	TRBJ2-1
CASSRERTGALGGYTF	TGTGCCAGCAGCCGAGAAAGGACAGGGGCCTTAGGAGGCTACACCTTC	TRBD1	.	TRBV5-4	TRBJ1-2
CAISESTRRNSYEQYF	TGTGCCATCAGTGAGTCGACTCGTAGAAACTCCTACGAGCAGTACTTC	.	.	TRBV10-3	TRBJ2-7
CASSPQSRTQYF	TGTGCCAGCAGTCCTCAAAGCCGAACGCAGTATTTT	.	.	TRBV27	TRBJ2-3
CASSSAGATNEKLFF	TGCGCCAGCAGCTCCGCGGGGGCAACTAATGAAAAACTGTTTTTT	.	.	TRBV5-1	TRBJ1-4
CAWAPPGATNEKLFF	TGTGCCTGGGCACCTCCAGGGGCAACTAATGAAAAACTGTTTTTT	.	.	TRBV30	TRBJ1-4
CSVGGIPGEGTGELFF	TGCAGCGTTGGAGGGATCCCAGGGGAGGGAACCGGGGAGCTGTTTTTT	.	.	TRBV29-1	TRBJ2-2
CASSELGTSGSADEQFF	TGTGCCAGCAGTGAATTAGGGACTAGCGGGAGTGCGGATGAGCAGTTCTTC	TRBD2	.	TRBV25-1	TRBJ2-1
CSATRSYEQYF	TGCAGTGCTACGCGCTCCTACGAGCAGTACTTC	.	.	TRBV20-1	TRBJ2-7
CASSTGTSGSYEQYF	TGTGCCAGCAGTACCGGGACTAGCGGTTCCTACGAGCAGTACTTC	TRBD2	.	TRBV4-2	TRBJ2-7
CASSQAQGVSYNEQFF	TGCGCCAGCAGCCAAGCCCAAGGGGTCTCCTACAATGAGCAGTTCTTC	.	.	TRBV4-1	TRBJ2-1
CASSVGAGAASETQYF	TGTGCCAGCAGCGTGGGGGCGGGAGCCGCCTCGGAGACCCAGTACTTC	.	.	TRBV28	TRBJ2-5
CASSPETSGRYEQYF	TGTGCCAGCAGTCCCGAGACTAGCGGGAGGTACGAGCAGTACTTC	TRBD2	.	TRBV27	TRBJ2-7
CASSPWTGSGNYGYTF	TGTGCCAGCAGCCCTTGGACAGGGTCGGGGAACTATGGCTACACCTTC	TRBD1	.	TRBV5-8	TRBJ1-2
CASTAGQGRTGELFF	TGTGCCAGCACCGCGGGACAGGGAAGGACCGGGGAGCTGTTTTTT	TRBD1	.	TRBV2	TRBJ2-2
CASSSRASETQYF	TGTGCCAGCAGCTCCAGGGCCTCAGAGACCCAGTACTTC	.	.	TRBV7-9	TRBJ2-5
CATSTRTGRMTEAFF	TGTGCCACCAGCACTAGGACAGGGCGGATGACTGAAGCTTTCTTT	TRBD1	.	TRBV15	TRBJ1-1
CASSESGGENTIYF	TGTGCCAGCAGTGAATCAGGGGGCGAAAACACCATATATTTT	TRBD1	.	TRBV25-1	TRBJ1-3
CASSFGRTGSEKLFF	TGTGCCAGCAGCTTTGGCCGGACAGGGAGTGAAAAACTGTTTTTT	.	.	TRBV12-1	TRBJ1-4
CASSPPNLDSNYGYTF	TGTGCCAGCTCACCACCGAATTTGGACAGCAACTATGGCTACACCTTC	.	.	TRBV18	TRBJ1-2
CASSLANEQYF	TGTGCCAGCAGCTTGGCCAATGAGCAGTACTTC	.	.	TRBV5-6	TRBJ2-7
CASSLGDRGHTEAFF	TGCGCCAGCAGCTTGGGTGACAGGGGGCACACTGAAGCTTTCTTT	TRBD1	.	TRBV5-1	TRBJ1-1